Presented here are 21 T cell receptor beta chains from one specimen sequenced in a study of cytomegalovirus exposure and HLA in healthy donors. In the PCR, 60 Vbeta and 13 Jbeta primers were used. Data came from immunoSEQ multiplex PCR; TCRdb stores just in-frame clones and leaves some out. Here the sample spans 90,000 to 150,000 clones, about four fifths being singletons. Sequenced input: PBMCs. The source of these receptors is a woman in her forties in good health and CMV-seronegative.

CDR3 DNA sequence: TGTGCCAGCAGCTCCAGGGGGCCCACTAATGAAAAACTGTTTTTT. It translates to CASSSRGPTNEKLFF. This chain uses TRBV7-9 with TRBJ1-4; 8 bases line up with TRBD1. Germline values: CDR1 SEHNR, CDR2 FQNEAQ (reference sequence). J gave up 2 bases and V 4 bases, and 3 bases lay outside the gene matches. The CDR3 is made up of 15 amino acids. Together with reference TRBV7-9 and TRBJ1-4, the CDR3 gives the full variable domain: DTGVSQNPRHKITKRGQNVTFRCDPISEHNRLYWYRQTLGQGPEFLTYFQNEAQLEKSRLLSDRFSAERPKGSFSTLEIQRTEQGDSAMYLCASSSRGPTNEKLFFGSGTQLSVL.

J is TRBJ1-1 and V is TRBV21-1; the table gives TRBD1 as D, unverified against the DNA. TRBV21-1 represents a pseudogene. The CDR3 length is 15 residues. The CDR3 bases are TGTGCCAGCAGCGTACAGGGCTTAGAGGACACTGAAGCTTTCTTT. The encoded protein is CASSVQGLEDTEAFF.

This clone appeared once. The gene calls are TRBV27 and TRBJ2-1; 10 positions match TRBD2. This CDR3 has 15 amino acids. Losses at the gene ends were 5 bases for V and 6 bases for J; bases not matched to a gene: 7. Germline V gene lookup returns CDR1 MNHEY and CDR2 SMNVEV (reference sequence). Here the CDR3 DNA reads TGTGCCAGCAGTAACCTAGCGGGAGTAGGCAATGAGCAGTTCTTC. It specifies CASSNLAGVGNEQFF.

The V call is TRBV12-2, the J call TRBJ1-1; whether TRBD1, the table's D call, matches the DNA was not checked. TRBV12-2 is a pseudogene. The CDR3 runs to 12 residues. The CDR3 DNA sequence: TGTGCAAGTCGCTTTGACAGGGCTGAAGCTTTCTTT. Encoded protein: CASRFDRAEAFF.

The chain links TRBV18 to TRBJ1-1; 7 bases are a match to TRBD1. From germline, CDR1 is KGHSH and CDR2 LQKENI. Trimming took 6 bases from V and 5 from J; bases not matched to a gene: 9. The CDR3 length is 14 residues. Here the CDR3 DNA reads TGTGCCAGCTCCCCCCAGGGGGTCGCAACTGAAGCTTTCTTT. As protein: CASSPQGVATEAFF. Full variable domain (rest looked up from reference TRBV18 and TRBJ1-1): NAGVMQNPRHLVRRRGQEARLRCSPMKGHSHVYWYRQLPEEGLKFMVYLQKENIIDESGMPKERFSAEFPKEGPSILRIQQVVRGDSAAYFCASSPQGVATEAFFGQGTRLTVV.

The chain uses TRBV2 and TRBJ2-5, with D unclear. V was clipped by 4 bases and J by 2 bases, with 8 bases between them. The CDR3 sequence is 13 residues long. Looked up from germline, CDR1 is SNHLY and CDR2 is FYNNEI. The DNA for the CDR3 is TGTGCCAGCAGTGTGCGGCTACAAGAGACCCAGTACTTC. The encoded protein is CASSVRLQETQYF.

The V and J genes are TRBV28 and TRBJ2-2; 8 bases are a match to TRBD2. This CDR3 spans 17 amino acids. CDR1 and CDR2 (germline): MDHEN, SYDVKM. V shed 5 bases and J 2 bases; nucleotides not matched to a gene: 10. CDR3 coding DNA: TGTGCCAGCAGTCTTCCCGGACTAGCCAGAAACACCGGGGAGCTGTTTTTT. Protein: CASSLPGLARNTGELFF.

The rearrangement uses TRBV7-6 and TRBJ1-4, with D perhaps matching TRBD1 (6 bases). CDR3 length: 16 amino acids. Germline V gives CDR1 SGHVS, CDR2 FNYEAQ. The ends were cut back, 3 bases at V and 6 bases at J, with 17 bases in the middle. The DNA of the CDR3 is TGTGCCAGCAGCTTTGAGGCGGGGGCAGGATATGAAAAACTGTTTTTT. It specifies CASSFEAGAGYEKLFF.

This clone was seen more than once but under ten times. The chain uses TRBV27 and TRBJ1-1, with D perhaps matching TRBD1 (5 bases). The CDR3 sequence is 15 residues long. In germline, CDR1 is MNHEY, CDR2 SMNVEV (reference sequence). Trimming shortened V by 3 bases and J by 5 bases, and 16 bases separated the two germline ends. The CDR3 spells CASSLTGTLGTEAFF. In DNA form, the CDR3 reads TGTGCCAGCAGTTTGACCGGGACTCTCGGAACTGAAGCTTTCTTT.

This clone appeared a few times. The chain couples TRBV4-1 to TRBJ2-1; D may be TRBD1 (6 bases). The CDR3 runs to 14 residues. Between the trimmed V and J ends, which lost 4 bases and 7 bases, there was a span of 14 bases. CDR1 and CDR2 (germline): MGHRA, YSYEKL. The CDR3 spells CASSRPEQGNEQFF. In DNA, the CDR3 is TGCGCCAGCAGCCGACCAGAGCAGGGGAATGAGCAGTTCTTC.

The V call is TRBV2, the J call TRBJ1-2; 10 bases fit TRBD1. Germline V gene data show CDR1 as SNHLY and CDR2 as FYNNEI. V lost 8 bases and J lost 0; bases outside the gene matches: 0. The CDR3 loop spans 13 amino acids. The CDR3: CASGQGANYGYTF. CDR3 bases: TGTGCCAGCGGACAGGGGGCTAACTATGGCTACACCTTC.

This clone has just a few counts. This sequence joins TRBV6-1 and TRBJ2-7; TRBD1 might be the D (5 bases). Looked up from germline, CDR1 is MNHNS and CDR2 is SASEGT. With 4 bases removed from V and 5 bases from J, the gap between germline ends came to 9 bases. The CDR3 covers 12 residues. The CDR3 DNA follows: TGTGCCAGCAGTGGAGGACACCACGAGCAGTACTTC. Its protein is CASSGGHHEQYF.

Worth noting for this clone: Other DNA sequences in this sample translate to the same CDR3. V is TRBV5-1 and J is TRBJ1-1; possible D gene TRBD1, 6 bases. The CDR3 is made up of 14 amino acids. Per germline, CDR1 SGHRS and CDR2 YFSETQ. Deletions cut 3 bases from V and 0 bases from J, with 9 bases between. CDR3 protein: CASSSQGMNTEAFF. Written as DNA, the CDR3 is TGCGCCAGCAGCTCCCAGGGGATGAACACTGAAGCTTTCTTT.

This chain uses TRBV27 with TRBJ2-4; 7 nucleotides align to TRBD1. The V gene's germline CDR1 is MNHEY and CDR2 SMNVEV (reference sequence). Trimming removed 5 bases from V and 8 bases from J; junction bases left unmatched: 12. The CDR3 contains 15 residues. The CDR3 is CASSQDRFGKDIQYF. The CDR3, as DNA: TGTGCCAGCAGTCAGGACAGGTTTGGGAAGGACATTCAGTACTTC.

The chain carries TRBV9 and TRBJ2-5, with D perhaps matching TRBD2 (6 bases). Deletions cut 3 bases from V and 5 bases from J, with 23 bases between. Germline CDR1 is SGDLS and CDR2 is YYNGEE. CDR3 length: 17 amino acids. The CDR3 protein is CASSASITTVGRETQYF. CDR3 in DNA: TGTGCCAGCAGCGCTTCAATCACTACCGTGGGGAGGGAGACCCAGTACTTC.

This rearrangement joins TRBV12-5 to TRBJ1-1; 9 bases match TRBD1. J lost 2 bases, V lost 5 bases, and 6 bases had no gene match. The germline V gene has CDR1 LGHNT and CDR2 FRNRAP. The CDR3 contains 15 residues. Here the CDR3 DNA reads TGTGCTAGTGGTAAAGGGGGACAGGGAAACACTGAAGCTTTCTTT. Translated: CASGKGGQGNTEAFF. Drawing the rest from reference TRBV12-5 and TRBJ1-1, the complete variable domain is DARVTQTPRHKVTEMGQEVTMRCQPILGHNTVFWYRQTMMQGLELLAYFRNRAPLDDSGMPKDRFSAEMPDATLATLKIQPSEPRDSAVYFCASGKGGQGNTEAFFGQGTRLTVV.

The chain has TRBV2 and TRBJ1-5; 8 nucleotides align to TRBD1. Germline V gives CDR1 SNHLY, CDR2 FYNNEI. This CDR3 is built from 17 residues. Trimming took 6 bases from V and 7 from J; bases not matched to a gene: 17. CDR3 residues: CASSREFLGTGGQPQHF. The CDR3, as DNA: TGTGCCAGCAGCAGGGAATTCCTTGGGACAGGAGGACAGCCCCAGCATTTT.

This clone was counted once. The V and J genes are TRBV18 and TRBJ2-7, with D uncertain. CDR1 KGHSH and CDR2 LQKENI come from the germline V gene. The CDR3 totals 11 residues. The V end lost 5 bases, the J end lost 4 bases, and 6 bases lay between the germline ends. For the CDR3, the DNA is TGTGCCAGCTCATCCCAGTACGAGCAGTACTTC. Translated, it gives CASSSQYEQYF.

The rearrangement links TRBV11-2 to TRBJ2-7; 8 bases fit TRBD1. CDR3 size: 15 residues. V was pared by 5 bases and J by 6 bases, with 12 bases of the junction left unmatched. CDR1 and CDR2 (germline): SGHAT, FQNNGV. The CDR3, as DNA: TGTGCCAGCAGCGGGTACAGGGGGAGAGGGGGCGAGCAGTACTTC. This translates into CASSGYRGRGGEQYF.

V is TRBV5-1 and J is TRBJ2-3; 8 nucleotides agree with TRBD2. Germline assignment: CDR1 SGHRS and CDR2 YFSETQ. This CDR3 comprises 15 residues. V was clipped by 4 bases and J by 5 bases; unmatched bases: 9. The CDR3 reads CASSTSGTRGDTQYF. CDR3 sequence (DNA): TGCGCCAGCAGCACGTCCGGGACTAGGGGAGATACGCAGTATTTT.

The chain uses TRBV30 and TRBJ2-7; 7 positions match TRBD1. CDR1 GTSNPN and CDR2 SVGIG come from the germline V gene (reference sequence). Trimming took 1 base from V and 2 from J; bases not matched to a gene: 2. The length of the CDR3 is 13 residues. The CDR3 spells CAWSEGQPYEQYF. Here the CDR3 DNA reads TGTGCCTGGAGTGAGGGACAGCCCTACGAGCAGTACTTC.